This T cell receptor (beta chain) appears in the sequencing data of a study of tumor-infiltrating lymphocytes in oesophageal squamous cell carcinoma. V lost 6 bases and J 0 bases, leaving 14 bases between the germline ends. CDR3 length: 15 residues. Germline V lookup: CDR1 SEHNR, CDR2 FQNEAQ (reference sequence). This clonotype was seen a handful of times. MiXCR, applied by TCRdb to the PCR reads, yields one record per CDR3 protein. The data contain 20,000 to 25,000 distinct CDR3 sequences, 30% to 40% of them singletons. This chain links TRBV7-9 with TRBJ1-1; possibly TRBD1 for D (6 bases). Specimen: esophageal tumor tissue. The TCR was taken from a male donor with esophageal squamous cell carcinoma. The CDR3, as DNA: TGTGCCAGCAGGGACCCGGGACAAATGAACACTGAAGCTTTCTTT. Protein: CASRDPGQMNTEAFF. Complete variable domain (other parts from reference TRBV7-9 and TRBJ1-1): DTGVSQNPRHKITKRGQNVTFRCDPISEHNRLYWYRQTLGQGPEFLTYFQNEAQLEKSRLLSDRFSAERPKGSFSTLEIQRTEQGDSAMYLCASRDPGQMNTEAFFGQGTRLTVV.